These 18 T cell receptor beta chains share one sample of origin, sequenced in a study of Graves' ophthalmopathy and Graves' hyperthyroidism. RNA transcripts served as template for amplifying TCR beta CDR3 sequences. The authors performed first-round RT-PCR with HTBI primers and then a second-round multiplex PCR. Each CDR3 protein gets one entry after TCRdb re-called the multiplex PCR reads with MiXCR. Of 500,000 to 700,000 distinct CDR3 sequences in the sample, about 20% were seen once. The sequencing input was peripheral blood. Receptors originate from a woman aged 18-35 years with stable Graves' hyperthyroidism. Some clones in this sample may be carry-over from other donors' samples.

This clonotype was found many times. The genes are TRBV4-1 and TRBJ1-1, with 9 bases matching TRBD1. V gave up 0 bases and J gave up 7 bases; unmatched junction bases: 6. This CDR3 spans 15 amino acids. Germline V gene lookup returns CDR1 MGHRA and CDR2 YSYEKL. The DNA for the CDR3 is TGCGCCAGCAGCCAAGAGTTGACAGGGGGGATTGAAGCTTTCTTT. This codes for CASSQELTGGIEAFF.

This clonotype was counted at least ten times. This rearrangement joins TRBV20-1 to TRBJ2-7; TRBD2 matches 7 bases. Germline-derived CDR1 and CDR2 are DFQATT and SNEGSKA (reference sequence). The CDR3 is 13 residues long. V shed 5 bases and J 4 bases; nucleotides not matched to a gene: 8. CDR3 DNA sequence: TGCAGTGCTCTACCTAGCGGACCTTACGAGCAGTACTTC. Translating it yields CSALPSGPYEQYF.

This clonotype was counted many times. The J gene is TRBJ1-2, the V gene TRBV28; the D is unclear. The germline V gene encodes CDR1 MDHEN and CDR2 SYDVKM. Trimming removed 2 bases at V and 5 bases at J, with 21 bases between. The CDR3 is 17 amino acids. Here the CDR3 DNA reads TGTGCCAGCAGTTTACTCGGTCCGATTCTGGGAGTTTATGGCTACACCTTC. Residues: CASSLLGPILGVYGYTF.

There are many counts of this clonotype. V usage is TRBV6-1 and J usage is TRBJ1-1; no clear D gene. The CDR3 has 12 amino acids. Trimming removed 10 bases from V and 3 bases from J, with 12 bases in between. Germline CDR1 is MNHNS and CDR2 is SASEGT. The CDR3 here is CATREKYTEAFF. Written as DNA, the CDR3 is TGTGCCACCAGAGAGAAATACACTGAAGCTTTCTTT.

The chain employs TRBV28 and TRBJ2-7, with TRBD2 identical over 8 bases. The CDR3 contains 19 residues. J gave up 3 bases and V 7 bases, and 23 bases lay outside the gene matches. CDR1 is MDHEN and CDR2 is SYDVKM in the germline V gene. CDR3 residues: CASTPKGGTGRGTLYEQYF. The CDR3 DNA reads as TGTGCCAGCACCCCGAAGGGCGGGACCGGGAGGGGAACTCTCTACGAGCAGTACTTC.

The rearrangement joins TRBV19 to TRBJ1-5, with D possibly being TRBD1 (5 bases). Germline CDR1 LNHDA, CDR2 SQIVND (reference sequence). Trimming left V 3 bases short and J 6 bases short, with 12 bases between. The CDR3 loop spans 14 amino acids. The CDR3 DNA reads as TGTGCCAGTAGTATCGGAGGGGCAGGTCAGCCCCAGCATTTT. Its translation: CASSIGGAGQPQHF.

The rearrangement uses TRBV30 and TRBJ2-5; 8 nucleotides agree with TRBD1. The J segment lost 4 bases and the V segment lost 3 bases, leaving 7 bases of the junction unmatched. Per the germline V gene, CDR1 is GTSNPN and CDR2 is SVGIG (reference sequence). The CDR3 has 14 residues. The CDR3 region has the DNA TGTGCCTGGAGACCAGGGGGCGCGATAGAGACCCAGTACTTC. It specifies CAWRPGGAIETQYF.

This clonotype occurred once. This chain links TRBV27 with TRBJ1-6, with TRBD1 matching over 9 bases. The CDR3 length is 14 residues. V was clipped by 6 bases and J by 8 bases; unmatched bases: 5. Germline loops: CDR1 MNHEY, CDR2 SMNVEV (reference sequence). The DNA for the CDR3 is TGTGCCAGCAGCGCCGGGACAGGGTATTCACCCCTCCACTTT. The encoded protein is CASSAGTGYSPLHF.

This clonotype was observed a handful of times. The chain couples TRBV30 to TRBJ1-2; D not resolved. Trimming took 0 bases from V and 1 from J, leaving 15 bases between them. The germline V gene has CDR1 GTSNPN and CDR2 SVGIG (reference sequence). This CDR3 has 16 residues. CDR3 nucleotide sequence: TGTGCCTGGAGTGTTCGCCTCCAGCTTTTTAACTATGGCTACACCTTC. Amino acids: CAWSVRLQLFNYGYTF.

CDR3 amino acids: CASSFGEPSGNTIYF. DNA for the CDR3: TGTGCCAGCAGTTTTGGAGAACCCTCTGGAAACACCATATATTTT. The gene calls are TRBV28 and TRBJ1-3; D is unclear. CDR3 length: 15 residues. Germline V CDR1 and CDR2: MDHEN, SYDVKM. V lost 3 bases and J lost 0, with 9 bases in between.

This clonotype has at least ten counts. The rearrangement joins TRBV19 to TRBJ2-7; TRBD1 might be the D (7 bases). The CDR3 runs 15 residues. CDR1 is LNHDA, CDR2 SQIVND, per germline (reference sequence). The germline V and J ends were trimmed by 10 bases and 3 bases, with 22 bases remaining between them. The CDR3 reads CATSGRQGGDYEQYF. CDR3 nucleotide sequence: TGTGCCACCTCGGGAAGACAGGGCGGGGACTACGAGCAGTACTTC.

The rearrangement links TRBV4-2 to TRBJ1-2, with 9 bases identical to TRBD1. The V gene's germline CDR1 is LGHNA and CDR2 YNFKEQ. CDR3 size: 15 residues. V lost 6 bases to trimming and J lost 8 bases; unmatched junction nucleotides: 13. CDR3 sequence (DNA): TGTGCCAGCAGTCCCGCGTTGAGACAGGGGGACGGCTACACCTTC. It translates to CASSPALRQGDGYTF.

This clonotype appeared many times. CDR3 sequence (DNA): TGTGCCAGTAGTATCAATATCAGGTTAAACTATGGCTACACCTTC. Translation: CASSINIRLNYGYTF. The V and J genes are TRBV19 and TRBJ1-2; unclear D gene. Germline lookup yields CDR1 LNHDA and CDR2 SQIVND (reference sequence). V gave up 3 bases and J gave up 2 bases, with 13 bases separating them. This CDR3 comprises 15 residues.

At least ten counts were recorded for this clonotype. This chain links TRBV9 with TRBJ1-2; D ambiguous. V was pared by 3 bases and J by 5 bases, with 11 bases between. Germline lookup yields CDR1 SGDLS and CDR2 YYNGEE. The CDR3 is made up of 13 amino acids. CDR3 residues: CASSGSRLYGYTF. The CDR3 region has the DNA TGTGCCAGCAGCGGGAGCAGGCTTTATGGCTACACCTTC.

This clonotype was recorded many times. The chain employs TRBV6-1 and TRBJ1-5; 8 bases are a match to TRBD1. Per the germline V gene, CDR1 is MNHNS and CDR2 is SASEGT. The CDR3 loop spans 16 amino acids. V lost 6 bases and J lost 5; bases outside the gene matches: 12. The CDR3 region has the DNA TGTGCCAGCAGGAGAACCGGGACAGGCACTGATCAGCCCCAGCATTTT. As protein: CASRRTGTGTDQPQHF.

At least ten counts were recorded for this clonotype. The rearrangement joins TRBV18 to TRBJ1-1; D gene uncertain. In germline, CDR1 is KGHSH, CDR2 LQKENI. With 8 bases removed from V and 1 base from J, the gap between germline ends came to 11 bases. The CDR3 is made up of 13 amino acids. The CDR3 loop reads CASLEGENTEAFF. The CDR3 nucleotides are TGTGCCAGCCTAGAGGGAGAGAACACTGAAGCTTTCTTT.

Ten or more counts support this clonotype. This chain connects TRBV2 to TRBJ1-2; perhaps TRBD1 as D (6 bases). The V and J ends lost 5 bases and 1 base respectively, with 11 bases between them. The germline CDR1 and CDR2 sequences are SNHLY and FYNNEI. The CDR3 covers 14 residues. The CDR3 DNA reads as TGTGCCAGCAGTTGGACAGACAGTAACTATGGCTACACCTTC. Translated, it gives CASSWTDSNYGYTF.

Many counts were recorded for this clonotype. The chain carries TRBV3-1 and TRBJ1-1, with a weak D call TRBD1 (6 bases). V lost 4 bases to trimming and J lost 4 bases, with 13 bases between them. Germline assignment: CDR1 LGHDT and CDR2 YNNKEL (reference sequence). The CDR3 totals 14 residues. CDR3 region: CASSRGQAGTEAFF. Here the CDR3 DNA reads TGTGCCAGCAGCCGGGGGCAGGCGGGCACTGAAGCTTTCTTT.